This T cell receptor beta chain emerged from a study of OX40 agonist ivuxolimab in advanced cancers. Across the study: Those enrolled were roughly 80% male, with a mean age of 60 years and ages from roughly 20 to 85. Enrollees could have had prior anti-PD-1, anti-PD-L1 or anti-CTLA-4 therapy, which around 43% had received. Study-level points and caveats: Expanded clones belonging to CD8+ T cells outnumbered, on average, those of CD4+. At doses 0.1 to 3.0 mg/kg, CD4+ and CD8+ clones expanded.

CDR1 and CDR2 from the germline V gene are MNHEY and SVGAGI. The CDR3 covers 15 residues. Trimming removed 6 bases from V and 8 bases from J; junction bases left unmatched: 13. This table comes from immunoSEQ multiplex PCR, and its TCRdb copy is limited to in-frame clones, with some not included. The table includes 70,000 to 85,000 clones, 70% to 85% detected once. A remark on this clone: Its antigen is unidentified.

V is TRBV6-5 and J is TRBJ1-1, with 9 bases lining up with TRBD1. Sequencing used CD4+ or CD8+ T cells sorted from blood, obtained in a trial of the OX40 agonist ivuxolimab. The receptor's source is an adult with an advanced solid tumor such as melanoma, head and neck, liver or kidney cancer. CDR3 DNA: TGTGCCAGCAGCCCCGGGGACAGGGATGATCCGGAAGCTTTCTTT. Amino acids: CASSPGDRDDPEAFF.